This TCR beta chain originates from a study of T cell responses to AZD1222 COVID-19 vaccine. Generated by immunoSEQ multiplex PCR, the TCRdb table keeps only in-frame clones and is missing some. The table records roughly 130,000 clones, 85% to 90% of them present only once. This clone occurred once. The V gene's germline CDR1 is SGHTA and CDR2 FQGNSA. Trimming stripped 5 bases from V and 5 bases from J, with 13 bases between. CDR3 length: 14 amino acids. The chain has TRBV7-2 and TRBJ2-1, with D hard to call. Specimen: peripheral blood, collected on day 0 of AZD1222 vaccination. The receptor's source is an adult in good health. CDR3 residues: CASSKSRNNNEQFF. The CDR3 nucleotides read TGTGCCAGCAGCAAAAGCCGGAATAACAATGAGCAGTTCTTC.